This TCR beta chain was obtained from a study of shared clonotypes between healthy human individuals. On the study more broadly: The study enrolled two women and three men aged 18 to 49. The study's findings and limits: Non-shared clonotypes showed lower generation probabilities than clonotypes common to all four donors.

Note on this clone: Its antigen remains unknown.

Splitting of CD4+ cells produced CD45RA+ naive and CD45RA-negative memory subsets. Here immunoSEQ multiplex PCR was the method, and the copy in TCRdb shows in-frame clones only, minus some. This repertoire shows 2,100,000 or so clones, approximately 96% found once; its top ten account for around 0.13%. The sequence came from a man aged 18 to 35 in good health. The sequenced sample consisted of naive CD4+ T cells sorted from blood. Subset here: CD45RA+ positively selected.

The CDR3 DNA follows: TGTGCCAGCAGCTTAGAAAGCGGGAGTTCTTCCTACGAGCAGTACTTC. This gives the protein CASSLESGSSSYEQYF. The chain is built from TRBV7-2 and TRBJ2-7; 8 bases agree with TRBD2. Germline V gene sequence: CDR1 SGHTA, CDR2 FQGNSA. The CDR3 spans 16 residues. J lost 1 base, V lost 1 base, and 6 bases had no gene match.